This T cell receptor beta chain was found in a study of high-grade serous ovarian cancer treatment subgroups. Tumor tissue was taken before any definitive surgery or chemotherapy was given. Study outcomes and limitations: These tumor repertoires lack spatial information from bulk sequencing. TCR clonal relatedness correlated positively with neoantigen level. Different patients shared almost no repertoire; same-patient tumors shared about 0.11 to 0.79.

This clone has just one count. Antigen unknown. Clones were read by immunoSEQ multiplex PCR, and TCRdb kept only the in-frame ones, dropping some. The sample lists 3,500 to 5,000 clones; roughly two thirds were seen once. The length of the CDR3 is 15 residues. The germline CDR1 and CDR2 sequences are LGHNA and YSLEER. Unmatched junction bases numbered 6, after V lost 3 bases and J lost 4 bases. The TCR was taken from a human donor with high-grade serous ovarian cancer. What was sequenced was tumor tissue. This chain joins TRBV4-3 and TRBJ2-1; 7 bases agree with TRBD2. The CDR3 DNA reads TGCGCCAGCAGCCAGAGCGGGGATCCGTACAATGAGCAGTTCTTC. Encoded protein: CASSQSGDPYNEQFF.